This is a list of T cell receptor beta chains from one sample in a study of cytomegalovirus exposure and HLA in healthy donors. Repertoires were generated with immunoSEQ multiplex PCR, while TCRdb's copy carries only in-frame clones and drops some. Here the sample spans 150,000 to 200,000 clones, 65% to 70% being singletons. The sample comprised PBMCs. The source is a woman under 30 in good health and CMV-seropositive. Both conserved end residues are part of each CDR3. The order of the fields is clone size, J gene, D gene, V gene, CDR3 protein, CDR3 DNA. The D gene is left open where the match is weak. The listing skips clone size in some rows; elsewhere it reads once, few, many or a size class.

clone size: NA; J gene: TRBJ2-3; D gene: TRBD2; V gene: TRBV9; CDR3 protein: CASGTSGTSSTDTQYF; CDR3 DNA: TGTGCCAGCGGGACTAGCGGGACCTCGAGCACAGATACGCAGTATTTT
clone size: NA; J gene: TRBJ1-5; D gene: NA; V gene: TRBV28; CDR3 protein: CASLGTGTYQPQHF; CDR3 DNA: TGTGCCAGCCTCGGGACGGGGACTTATCAGCCCCAGCATTTT
clone size: once; J gene: TRBJ2-7; D gene: TRBD1; V gene: TRBV28; CDR3 protein: CASGAQGVNRAQYF; CDR3 DNA: TGTGCCAGCGGCGCACAGGGGGTGAATAGGGCGCAGTACTTC
clone size: NA; J gene: TRBJ2-3; D gene: TRBD2; V gene: TRBV10-3; CDR3 protein: CAISGTSGRFEQDTQYF; CDR3 DNA: TGTGCCATCAGTGGGACTAGCGGGAGGTTTGAGCAAGATACGCAGTATTTT
clone size: NA; J gene: TRBJ2-1; D gene: TRBD2; V gene: TRBV5-4; CDR3 protein: CASSREEGTYNEQFF; CDR3 DNA: TGTGCCAGCAGCCGGGAGGAAGGGACCTACAATGAGCAGTTCTTC
clone size: NA; J gene: TRBJ1-2; D gene: TRBD1; V gene: TRBV28; CDR3 protein: CASNLQDRGTGGYTF; CDR3 DNA: TGTGCCAGCAACCTTCAAGACAGGGGGACGGGAGGCTACACCTTC
clone size: NA; J gene: TRBJ1-1; D gene: NA; V gene: TRBV7-2; CDR3 protein: CASSGRRNTEAFF; CDR3 DNA: TGTGCCAGCAGCGGCCGCAGGAACACTGAAGCTTTCTTT
clone size: NA; J gene: TRBJ2-1; D gene: NA; V gene: TRBV20-1; CDR3 protein: CSARNNEQFF; CDR3 DNA: TGCAGTGCCCGTAACAATGAGCAGTTCTTC
clone size: NA; J gene: TRBJ2-7; D gene: NA; V gene: TRBV14; CDR3 protein: CASSQPQFDEQYF; CDR3 DNA: TGTGCCAGCAGCCAACCTCAGTTCGACGAGCAGTACTTC
clone size: NA; J gene: TRBJ1-5; D gene: NA; V gene: TRBV14; CDR3 protein: CASSQSSNQPQHF; CDR3 DNA: TGTGCCAGCAGCCAGAGTAGCAATCAGCCCCAGCATTTT
clone size: NA; J gene: TRBJ2-7; D gene: NA; V gene: TRBV30; CDR3 protein: CAWSIGGVGEQYF; CDR3 DNA: TGTGCCTGGAGTATCGGGGGTGTGGGCGAGCAGTACTTC
clone size: few; J gene: TRBJ1-2; D gene: NA; V gene: TRBV5-5; CDR3 protein: CASKQGTEAYGYTF; CDR3 DNA: TGTGCCAGCAAGCAGGGGACGGAGGCATATGGCTACACCTTC
clone size: NA; J gene: TRBJ2-7; D gene: NA; V gene: TRBV2; CDR3 protein: CASSEGQGLAYEQYF; CDR3 DNA: TGTGCCAGCAGTGAAGGCCAGGGCCTCGCCTACGAGCAGTACTTC
clone size: NA; J gene: TRBJ2-7; D gene: NA; V gene: TRBV14; CDR3 protein: CASSQDGSAFYEQYF; CDR3 DNA: TGTGCCAGCAGCCAAGACGGCAGCGCTTTCTACGAGCAGTACTTC
clone size: NA; J gene: TRBJ2-3; D gene: TRBD2; V gene: TRBV4-3; CDR3 protein: CASSQDWSSGDTQYF; CDR3 DNA: TGCGCCAGCAGCCAAGATTGGTCTAGCGGGGATACGCAGTATTTT
clone size: NA; J gene: TRBJ1-5; D gene: NA; V gene: TRBV27; CDR3 protein: CAIGDRVHQPQHF; CDR3 DNA: TGTGCCATCGGGGATAGGGTACATCAGCCCCAGCATTTT
clone size: NA; J gene: TRBJ2-1; D gene: NA; V gene: TRBV28; CDR3 protein: CANSPHREGTQFF; CDR3 DNA: TGTGCCAACTCACCCCACAGGGAAGGAACGCAGTTCTTC
clone size: NA; J gene: TRBJ2-1; D gene: TRBD2; V gene: TRBV10-3; CDR3 protein: CAISETSGRASGEQFF; CDR3 DNA: TGTGCCATCAGTGAGACTAGCGGGAGGGCCTCGGGTGAGCAGTTCTTC
clone size: NA; J gene: TRBJ2-7; D gene: NA; V gene: TRBV15; CDR3 protein: CATSPRQTLNEQYF; CDR3 DNA: TGTGCCACCAGCCCAAGACAGACGCTTAACGAGCAGTACTTC
clone size: NA; J gene: TRBJ1-1; D gene: TRBD1; V gene: TRBV9; CDR3 protein: CASSLRTGTEAFF; CDR3 DNA: TGTGCCAGCAGCCTTCGGACAGGGACTGAAGCTTTCTTT
clone size: NA; J gene: TRBJ2-7; D gene: NA; V gene: TRBV27; CDR3 protein: CASSFYPLGVSYEQYF; CDR3 DNA: TGTGCCAGCAGTTTTTATCCGCTCGGGGTTTCCTACGAGCAGTACTTC
clone size: NA; J gene: TRBJ1-3; D gene: TRBD1; V gene: TRBV15; CDR3 protein: CATSRGTGVTTWENTIYF; CDR3 DNA: TGTGCCACCAGCAGAGGGACAGGGGTCACTACTTGGGAAAACACCATATATTTT
clone size: NA; J gene: TRBJ1-1; D gene: NA; V gene: TRBV5-1; CDR3 protein: CASSFRDTNTEAFF; CDR3 DNA: TGCGCCAGCAGCTTCCGGGACACAAACACTGAAGCTTTCTTT
clone size: NA; J gene: TRBJ2-5; D gene: TRBD2; V gene: TRBV5-4; CDR3 protein: CASSSVRNWGGKKETQYF; CDR3 DNA: TGTGCCAGCAGCTCTGTCCGGAACTGGGGAGGGAAAAAAGAGACCCAGTACTTC
clone size: NA; J gene: TRBJ2-7; D gene: TRBD2; V gene: TRBV5-5; CDR3 protein: CASSPRTSGIDKQYF; CDR3 DNA: TGTGCCAGCAGCCCTAGGACTAGCGGGATAGATAAGCAGTACTTC
clone size: NA; J gene: TRBJ1-5; D gene: TRBD1; V gene: TRBV28; CDR3 protein: CASSSGTGGSAQHF; CDR3 DNA: TGTGCCAGCAGTTCCGGGACAGGAGGCTCGGCCCAGCATTTT
clone size: NA; J gene: TRBJ2-7; D gene: TRBD2; V gene: TRBV30; CDR3 protein: CAWRGLAGAGYEQYF; CDR3 DNA: TGTGCCTGGAGGGGACTAGCGGGAGCCGGCTACGAGCAGTACTTC
clone size: NA; J gene: TRBJ2-3; D gene: NA; V gene: TRBV9; CDR3 protein: CASSVVSDRGTQYF; CDR3 DNA: TGTGCCAGCAGCGTAGTGTCAGATAGGGGTACGCAGTATTTT
clone size: NA; J gene: TRBJ1-2; D gene: NA; V gene: TRBV7-9; CDR3 protein: CASSGLGAANYGYTF; CDR3 DNA: TGTGCCAGCAGTGGTCTGGGGGCCGCTAACTATGGCTACACCTTC
clone size: NA; J gene: TRBJ1-1; D gene: NA; V gene: TRBV18; CDR3 protein: CASSPQERPNTEAFF; CDR3 DNA: TGTGCCAGCTCACCTCAGGAAAGACCCAACACTGAAGCTTTCTTT
clone size: few; J gene: TRBJ2-7; D gene: TRBD1; V gene: TRBV15; CDR3 protein: CATSRDLGQGVYEQYF; CDR3 DNA: TGTGCCACCAGCAGAGATCTGGGACAGGGGGTTTACGAGCAGTACTTC
clone size: NA; J gene: TRBJ2-2; D gene: NA; V gene: TRBV6-6; CDR3 protein: CASSPVFEDAGELFF; CDR3 DNA: TGTGCCAGCAGTCCGGTGTTCGAGGATGCCGGGGAGCTGTTTTTT
clone size: NA; J gene: TRBJ2-7; D gene: NA; V gene: TRBV14; CDR3 protein: CASSQKTVLSYEQYF; CDR3 DNA: TGTGCCAGCAGCCAGAAGACAGTGCTATCCTACGAGCAGTACTTC
clone size: NA; J gene: TRBJ2-5; D gene: TRBD2; V gene: TRBV12-5; CDR3 protein: CASGGGRTRETQYF; CDR3 DNA: TGTGCTAGTGGGGGGGGGAGGACCAGAGAGACCCAGTACTTC
clone size: once; J gene: TRBJ2-3; D gene: TRBD2; V gene: TRBV7-2; CDR3 protein: CASKGTSGFNTQYF; CDR3 DNA: TGTGCCAGTAAGGGGACTAGTGGATTCAATACGCAGTATTTT
clone size: NA; J gene: TRBJ1-2; D gene: TRBD1; V gene: TRBV10-3; CDR3 protein: CAISERQGDGYTF; CDR3 DNA: TGTGCCATCAGTGAGAGACAGGGTGATGGCTACACCTTC
clone size: NA; J gene: TRBJ2-5; D gene: NA; V gene: TRBV7-9; CDR3 protein: CASSLNERSGETQYF; CDR3 DNA: TGTGCCAGCAGCTTGAACGAACGGAGCGGAGAGACCCAGTACTTC
clone size: NA; J gene: TRBJ1-6; D gene: NA; V gene: TRBV11-2; CDR3 protein: CASSLYEGDNSPLHF; CDR3 DNA: TGTGCCAGCAGCTTATATGAAGGGGATAATTCACCCCTCCACTTT
clone size: NA; J gene: TRBJ1-2; D gene: NA; V gene: TRBV6-5; CDR3 protein: CASSYRPGQHNYGYTF; CDR3 DNA: TGTGCCAGCAGTTACCGACCAGGGCAGCACAACTATGGCTACACCTTC
clone size: NA; J gene: TRBJ2-7; D gene: NA; V gene: TRBV7-6; CDR3 protein: CASSGHYEQYF; CDR3 DNA: TGTGCCAGCAGCGGACACTACGAGCAGTACTTC
clone size: few; J gene: TRBJ2-3; D gene: TRBD1; V gene: TRBV9; CDR3 protein: CASSDRTGDTTDTQYF; CDR3 DNA: TGTGCCAGCAGCGACAGGACAGGGGACACCACAGATACGCAGTATTTT
clone size: few; J gene: TRBJ1-1; D gene: NA; V gene: TRBV6-1; CDR3 protein: CASSEVALNTEAFF; CDR3 DNA: TGTGCCAGCAGTGAAGTGGCCCTGAACACTGAAGCTTTCTTT
clone size: NA; J gene: TRBJ1-2; D gene: NA; V gene: TRBV6-5; CDR3 protein: CGTSEAVSGNYGYTF; CDR3 DNA: TGTGGAACCTCCGAAGCAGTCAGCGGTAACTATGGCTACACCTTC
clone size: NA; J gene: TRBJ2-5; D gene: TRBD1; V gene: TRBV7-9; CDR3 protein: CASSLGQGEETQYF; CDR3 DNA: TGTGCCAGCAGCTTAGGACAGGGGGAAGAGACCCAGTACTTC
clone size: NA; J gene: TRBJ2-1; D gene: NA; V gene: TRBV5-1; CDR3 protein: CASTLGQGHNEQFF; CDR3 DNA: TGCGCCAGCACCTTGGGTCAGGGTCACAATGAGCAGTTCTTC
clone size: NA; J gene: TRBJ2-2; D gene: NA; V gene: TRBV4-3; CDR3 protein: CASSQDRGAAGELFF; CDR3 DNA: TGCGCCAGCAGCCAAGATCGGGGGGCGGCCGGGGAGCTGTTTTTT
clone size: NA; J gene: TRBJ2-1; D gene: NA; V gene: TRBV7-2; CDR3 protein: CASSSAPGNEQFF; CDR3 DNA: TGTGCCAGCAGCTCCGCGCCGGGGAATGAGCAGTTCTTC
clone size: NA; J gene: TRBJ1-4; D gene: TRBD1; V gene: TRBV7-3; CDR3 protein: CASRSGQGLEKLFF; CDR3 DNA: TGTGCCAGCAGGTCGGGACAGGGGTTGGAAAAACTGTTTTTT
clone size: NA; J gene: TRBJ2-7; D gene: TRBD1; V gene: TRBV7-9; CDR3 protein: CASSGDRDFDEQYF; CDR3 DNA: TGTGCCAGCAGCGGGGACAGGGATTTCGACGAGCAGTACTTC
clone size: NA; J gene: TRBJ2-1; D gene: NA; V gene: TRBV7-9; CDR3 protein: CASSLVNEQFF; CDR3 DNA: TGTGCCAGCAGCTTAGTAAATGAGCAGTTCTTC
clone size: NA; J gene: TRBJ2-2; D gene: NA; V gene: TRBV9; CDR3 protein: CASSVDGRNTGELFF; CDR3 DNA: TGTGCCAGCAGCGTAGATGGCAGGAACACCGGGGAGCTGTTTTTT
clone size: few; J gene: TRBJ2-1; D gene: NA; V gene: TRBV7-8; CDR3 protein: CASSLVRGWNEQFF; CDR3 DNA: TGTGCCAGCAGCTTAGTCAGGGGTTGGAATGAGCAGTTCTTC
clone size: NA; J gene: TRBJ2-2; D gene: NA; V gene: TRBV4-2; CDR3 protein: CASSQDGVRGGAGELFF; CDR3 DNA: TGTGCCAGCAGCCAAGACGGTGTCAGAGGGGGGGCCGGGGAGCTGTTTTTT
clone size: NA; J gene: TRBJ2-3; D gene: NA; V gene: TRBV13; CDR3 protein: CASSPVRGLMVQYF; CDR3 DNA: TGTGCCAGCAGCCCTGTTCGAGGGCTGATGGTGCAGTATTTT
clone size: NA; J gene: TRBJ2-1; D gene: NA; V gene: TRBV7-9; CDR3 protein: CASEGDGGNEQFF; CDR3 DNA: TGTGCCAGCGAAGGGGACGGGGGAAATGAGCAGTTCTTC
clone size: few; J gene: TRBJ1-1; D gene: NA; V gene: TRBV19; CDR3 protein: CASNEDMNTEAFF; CDR3 DNA: TGTGCCAGTAATGAGGACATGAACACTGAAGCTTTCTTT
clone size: NA; J gene: TRBJ1-1; D gene: TRBD1; V gene: TRBV5-4; CDR3 protein: CASSLRQGKNTEAFF; CDR3 DNA: TGTGCCAGCAGCTTAAGACAGGGGAAGAACACTGAAGCTTTCTTT
clone size: NA; J gene: TRBJ1-1; D gene: TRBD1; V gene: TRBV6-1; CDR3 protein: CASPISTGGTEAFF; CDR3 DNA: TGTGCCAGCCCTATTTCAACAGGGGGCACTGAAGCTTTCTTT
clone size: NA; J gene: TRBJ2-5; D gene: NA; V gene: TRBV5-1; CDR3 protein: CASVPEDILQETQYF; CDR3 DNA: TGCGCCAGCGTGCCTGAGGACATCCTTCAAGAGACCCAGTACTTC
clone size: NA; J gene: TRBJ1-3; D gene: TRBD1; V gene: TRBV5-4; CDR3 protein: CASSAGTGTGNTIYF; CDR3 DNA: TGTGCCAGCAGCGCCGGGACAGGGACAGGAAACACCATATATTTT